A selection of T cell receptor beta chains follows, all from one sample in a study of blood T cells in healthy people across ages. TCRdb itself ran the 5' RACE reads through MiXCR, one entry per CDR3 protein. The table shows 380,000 or so distinct CDR3 sequences, with roughly half occurring only once. The specimen was blood. These receptors were obtained from a man aged 55 to 70 in good health. Each CDR3 is given with its conserved first and last residue. The D gene is left open where the match is weak. Size values are once, few and many counts, or a class for expanded clones, and some rows have none.

CDR3 length | J gene | V gene | clone size | D gene | CDR3 DNA | CDR3 protein
13 | TRBJ1-2 | TRBV7-9 | NA | NA | TGTGCCAGCAGCTTTTCAGCGAACTATGGCTACACCTTC | CASSFSANYGYTF
13 | TRBJ1-4 | TRBV6-5 | NA | TRBD1 | TGTGCCAGCAGAACAGGGGGCAGCGAAAAACTGTTTTTT | CASRTGGSEKLFF
12 | TRBJ1-1 | TRBV10-3 | NA | NA | TGTGCCATCAGCCCAGGTGGGGAAGCAGCTTTCTTT | CAISPGGEAAFF
17 | TRBJ2-7 | TRBV3-1 | NA | NA | TGTGCCAGCAGCAAAGGTTTAGGGACACTCGTCCGGGGCGAGCAGTACTTC | CASSKGLGTLVRGEQYF
14 | TRBJ2-7 | TRBV12-3/TRBV12-4 | NA | NA | TGTGCCAGCAGTCCCGACAGGAGCTTCTACGAGCAGTACTTC | CASSPDRSFYEQYF
15 | TRBJ2-1 | TRBV18 | few | NA | TGTGCCAGCTCAGGGGCTCGGGGATCCTACAATGAGCAGTTCTTC | CASSGARGSYNEQFF
15 | TRBJ1-6 | TRBV9 | NA | NA | TGTGCCAGCAGCGTTGGAGGCAGGGGAAATTCACCCCTCCACTTT | CASSVGGRGNSPLHF
12 | TRBJ2-6 | TRBV20-1 | NA | NA | TGCGGGGGTGGCTCGGAGGCCAACGTCCTGACTTTC | CGGGSEANVLTF
16 | TRBJ2-7 | TRBV15 | NA | NA | TGTGCCACCAGCAGAGAACGGCCCGGGTCCTACAATGAGCAGTACTTC | CATSRERPGSYNEQYF
13 | TRBJ2-7 | TRBV7-2 | few | NA | TGTGCCAGCAGCATCCAACCAGATGGGGAGCAGTACTTC | CASSIQPDGEQYF
13 | TRBJ2-7 | TRBV20-1 | few | TRBD1 | TGCAGTGCTTCTCACAGGGGATTTTACGAGCAGTACTTC | CSASHRGFYEQYF
13 | TRBJ2-5 | TRBV12-3/TRBV12-4 | few | NA | TGTGCCAGCAGTGTAGCCGGCACAGAGACCCAGTACTTC | CASSVAGTETQYF
16 | TRBJ2-1 | TRBV24-1 | NA | TRBD2 | TGTGCCACCAGTGACCAGAGCGGGAGCTCCTACAATGAGCAGTTCTTC | CATSDQSGSSYNEQFF
14 | TRBJ2-7 | TRBV6-2/TRBV6-3 | NA | NA | TGTGCCAGCAGTTATGTGTCTGGGTCCTACGAGCAGTACTTC | CASSYVSGSYEQYF
14 | TRBJ2-1 | TRBV29-1 | NA | TRBD2 | TGCAGCGTTGCGGGACTAGCGCCGGCCCGGCCTCAGTTCTTC | CSVAGLAPARPQFF
15 | TRBJ2-7 | TRBV7-6 | NA | NA | TGTGCCAGCAGCGCGAGGGGATACCCCTCCTACGAGCAGTACTTC | CASSARGYPSYEQYF
16 | TRBJ2-6 | TRBV5-1 | NA | TRBD2 | TGCGCCAGTAGACTAGCGCCCGGATCTGGGGCCAACGTCCTGACTTTC | CASRLAPGSGANVLTF
14 | TRBJ2-7 | TRBV5-1 | once | NA | TGCGCCAGCAGCCTGGCCCTTCCCCCCTACGAGCAGTACTTC | CASSLALPPYEQYF
12 | TRBJ2-1 | TRBV2 | few | NA | TGTGCCAGCAGTCCGAATAGCAATGAGCAGTTCTTC | CASSPNSNEQFF
15 | TRBJ2-5 | TRBV7-2 | few | NA | TGTGCCAGCAGCCAGGTGGCAGGGTACCAAGAGACCCAGTACTTC | CASSQVAGYQETQYF
13 | TRBJ2-7 | TRBV10-3 | NA | TRBD1 | TGTGCCATCAGTGGACAGGGCGACTACGAGCAGTACTTC | CAISGQGDYEQYF
13 | TRBJ1-2 | TRBV6-6 | NA | NA | TGTGCCAGCACCTGGGGGCAGAACTATGGCTACACCTTC | CASTWGQNYGYTF
12 | TRBJ2-1 | TRBV29-1 | once | NA | TGCAGCGTTGAGGAGGCGGACAATGAGCAGTTCTTC | CSVEEADNEQFF
17 | TRBJ1-2 | TRBV5-4 | NA | NA | TGTGCCAGCAGCGCAGCCGGGGGGTTATCAGAGGGGCATGGCTACACCTTC | CASSAAGGLSEGHGYTF
15 | TRBJ2-5 | TRBV20-1 | NA | TRBD2 | TGCAGTGCTCGACAAGGCGGGGGGCGCGCTCAGACCCAGTACTTC | CSARQGGGRAQTQYF
14 | TRBJ2-7 | TRBV7-8 | NA | NA | TGTGCCAACAGCCATACAGGGAAGGGGTACGAGCAGTACTTC | CANSHTGKGYEQYF
13 | TRBJ1-6 | TRBV10-3 | NA | TRBD1 | TGTGCCACCTGGGACAGTCATAATTCACCCCTCCACTTT | CATWDSHNSPLHF
14 | TRBJ2-3 | TRBV5-1 | many | NA | TGCGCCAGCAGCCCCGGGGCCTTGGCAGATACGCAGTATTTT | CASSPGALADTQYF
14 | TRBJ1-5 | TRBV6-1 | once | NA | TGTGCCAGCATCCCAGGAACGAGCAATCAGCCCCAGCATTTT | CASIPGTSNQPQHF
16 | TRBJ2-5 | TRBV27 | NA | TRBD2 | TGTGCCAGCAGTTGGGGACTAGCGGGGCAGTACAATGTGCAGTACTTC | CASSWGLAGQYNVQYF
17 | TRBJ1-6 | TRBV4-2 | NA | TRBD1 | TGTGCCAGCAGCCATGAAAAGACAGGGGCGAGCAATTCACCCCTCCACTTT | CASSHEKTGASNSPLHF
13 | TRBJ2-2 | TRBV2 | NA | NA | TGTGCCAGCACCGACACCCCCACCGGGGAGCTGTTTTTT | CASTDTPTGELFF
15 | TRBJ1-1 | TRBV6-5 | NA | TRBD1 | TGTGCCAGCCGGGCAACAGGGGGGCGGAACACTGAAGCTTTCTTT | CASRATGGRNTEAFF
16 | TRBJ2-7 | TRBV11-3 | NA | NA | TGTGCCAGCAGCTCAGATACACGAAAGCCCTCTTACGAGCAGTACTTC | CASSSDTRKPSYEQYF
13 | TRBJ1-1 | TRBV5-1 | NA | NA | TGCGCCAGCAGCGTTATTGGGAACACTGAAGCTTTCTTT | CASSVIGNTEAFF
14 | TRBJ2-1 | TRBV10-3 | few | NA | TGTGCCATCAGTGACGGCTCGACCCGGAGTGAGCAGTTCTTC | CAISDGSTRSEQFF
14 | TRBJ2-7 | TRBV3-1 | many | NA | TGTGCCAGCAGCATCAGGCGTTACTCCTACGAGCAGTACTTC | CASSIRRYSYEQYF